The clone carrying this TCR beta chain showed up many times. Its specificity is not known. RNA transcripts gave rise to amplified TCR beta CDR3 regions. Primed by the HTBI set, a first-round RT-PCR was run on the TCR CDR3. TCRdb re-analysed the multiplex PCR reads in MiXCR, keeping a single row per CDR3 protein. The repertoire holds about 200,000 distinct CDR3 sequences, around a sixth seen once, with around 52% in the top ten. This sample is drawn from a study of T cells in Graves' hyperthyroidism and ophthalmopathy. Study results and caveats: Ophthalmopathy stood apart from stable hyperthyroidism in a 13 V-J model.

The CDR3 sequence is 15 residues long. Germline CDR1 is GTSNPN and CDR2 is SVGIG (reference sequence). Between the trimmed V and J ends, which lost 3 bases and 2 bases, there was a span of 14 bases. Diagnosis rested on symptoms, serum thyroxine and TRAb, thyroid ultrasound, and orbital computed tomography. Material for sequencing was blood. J is TRBJ1-3 and V is TRBV30; D possibly corresponds to TRBD1 (5 bases). This receptor was identified in a woman in her fifties or sixties with Graves' hyperthyroidism. The CDR3 loop is CAWRHVGTAGNTIYF. CDR3 DNA: TGTGCCTGGAGACACGTTGGGACCGCTGGAAACACCATATATTTT.